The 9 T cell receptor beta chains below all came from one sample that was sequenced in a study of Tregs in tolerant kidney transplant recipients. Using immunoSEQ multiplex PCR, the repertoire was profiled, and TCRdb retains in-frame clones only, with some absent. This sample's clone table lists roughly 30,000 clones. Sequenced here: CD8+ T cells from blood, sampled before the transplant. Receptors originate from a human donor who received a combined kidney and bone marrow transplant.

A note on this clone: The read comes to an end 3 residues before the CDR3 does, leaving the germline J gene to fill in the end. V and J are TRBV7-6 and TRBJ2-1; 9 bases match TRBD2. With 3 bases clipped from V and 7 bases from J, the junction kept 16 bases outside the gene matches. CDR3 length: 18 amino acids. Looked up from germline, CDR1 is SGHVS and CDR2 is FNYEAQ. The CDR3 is CASSFEDRASGISNEQFF. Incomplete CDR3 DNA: TGTGCCAGCAGCTTCGAAGACCGCGCTAGCGGGATATCTAATGAG.

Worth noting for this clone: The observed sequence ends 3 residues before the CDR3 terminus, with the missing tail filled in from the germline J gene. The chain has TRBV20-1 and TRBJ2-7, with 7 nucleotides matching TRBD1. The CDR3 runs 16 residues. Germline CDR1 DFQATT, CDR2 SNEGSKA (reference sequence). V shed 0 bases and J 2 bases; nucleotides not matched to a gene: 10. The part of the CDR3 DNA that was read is TGCAGTGCTAGAGATCTCACAGGGGCGAATACCTACGAG. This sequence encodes CSARDLTGANTYE. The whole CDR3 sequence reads CSARDLTGANTYEQYF.

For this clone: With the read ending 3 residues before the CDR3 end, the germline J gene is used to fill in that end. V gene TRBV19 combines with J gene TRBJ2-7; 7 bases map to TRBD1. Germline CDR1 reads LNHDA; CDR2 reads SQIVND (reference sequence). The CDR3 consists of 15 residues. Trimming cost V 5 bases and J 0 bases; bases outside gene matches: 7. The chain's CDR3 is CASSWGTESSYEQYF. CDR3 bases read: TGTGCCAGTAGTTGGGGGACAGAGAGCTCCTACGAG. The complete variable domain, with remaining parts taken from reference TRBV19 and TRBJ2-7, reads DGGITQSPKYLFRKEGQNVTLSCEQNLNHDAMYWYRQDPGQGLRLIYYSQIVNDFQKGDIAEGYSVSREKKESFPLTVTSAQKNPTAFYLCASSWGTESSYEQYFGPGTRLTVT.

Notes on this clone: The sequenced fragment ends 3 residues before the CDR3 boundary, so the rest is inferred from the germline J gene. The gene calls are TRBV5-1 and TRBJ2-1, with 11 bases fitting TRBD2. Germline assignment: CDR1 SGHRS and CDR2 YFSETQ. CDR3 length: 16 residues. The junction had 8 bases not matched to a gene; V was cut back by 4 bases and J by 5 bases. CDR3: CASSQGWGLADNEQFF. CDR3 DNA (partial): TGCGCCAGCAGCCAAGGTTGGGGACTAGCGGACAATGAG.

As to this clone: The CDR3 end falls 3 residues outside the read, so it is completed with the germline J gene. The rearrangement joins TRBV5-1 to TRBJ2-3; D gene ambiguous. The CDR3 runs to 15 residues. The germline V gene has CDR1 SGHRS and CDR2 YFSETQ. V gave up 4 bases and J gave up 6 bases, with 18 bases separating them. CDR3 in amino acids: CASSDPRAPPDTQYF. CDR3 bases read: TGCGCCAGCAGCGATCCTAGAGCGCCCCCTGATACG.

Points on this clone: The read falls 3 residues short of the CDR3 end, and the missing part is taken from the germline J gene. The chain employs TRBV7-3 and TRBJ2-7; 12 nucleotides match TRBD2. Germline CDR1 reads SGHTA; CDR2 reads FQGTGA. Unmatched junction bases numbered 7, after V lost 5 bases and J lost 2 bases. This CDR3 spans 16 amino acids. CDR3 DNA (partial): TGTGCCAGCAGCCAACTAGCGGGAGGACCACCCTACGAG. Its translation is CASSQLAGGPPYE. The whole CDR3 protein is CASSQLAGGPPYEQYF.

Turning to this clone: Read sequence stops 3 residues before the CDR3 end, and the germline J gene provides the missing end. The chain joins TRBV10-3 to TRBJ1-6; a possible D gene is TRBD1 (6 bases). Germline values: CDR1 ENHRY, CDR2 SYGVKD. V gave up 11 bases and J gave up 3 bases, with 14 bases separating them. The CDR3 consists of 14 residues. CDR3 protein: CAARLDSYNSPLHF. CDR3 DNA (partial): TGTGCCGCCCGCTTGGACAGCTATAATTCACCC.

The covered CDR3 bases are TGTGCCAGCAGCTTAGGGGCGGGGACAGAGACC. Its protein product is CASSLGAGTET. The full CDR3 is CASSLGAGTETQYF. The V call is TRBV7-8, the J call TRBJ2-5; maybe TRBD2 (6 bases). The read comes to an end 3 residues before the CDR3 does, leaving the germline J gene to fill in the end. V was clipped by 1 base and J by 4 bases, with 10 bases between them. Germline CDR1 is SGHVS and CDR2 is FQNEAQ. This CDR3 is built from 14 residues.

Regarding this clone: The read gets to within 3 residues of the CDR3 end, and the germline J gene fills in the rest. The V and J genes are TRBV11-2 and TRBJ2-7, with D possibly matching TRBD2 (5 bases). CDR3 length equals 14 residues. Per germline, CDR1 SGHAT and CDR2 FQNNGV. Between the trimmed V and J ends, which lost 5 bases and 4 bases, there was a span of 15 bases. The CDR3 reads CASSQDFAEYEQYF. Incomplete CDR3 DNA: TGTGCCAGCAGCCAGGACTTCGCTGAATACGAG.